One and the same sample provided the 29 T cell receptor beta chains below, sequenced in a study of T cell responses to AZD1222 COVID-19 vaccine. The data were produced by immunoSEQ multiplex PCR, yet TCRdb's version contains in-frame clones alone and is incomplete. The sample consists of about 190,000 clones, approximately 91% of them appearing once. The sample was peripheral blood, taken on day 0 of AZD1222 vaccination. The receptors derive from an adult in good health.

CDR3: CASSLGARGRVETQYF. The CDR3 nucleotides are TGTGCCAGCAGCTTAGGGGCAAGGGGCAGGGTTGAGACCCAGTACTTC. The chain recombines TRBV7-2 with TRBJ2-5; perhaps TRBD1 as D (5 bases). Germline CDR1 reads SGHTA; CDR2 reads FQGNSA. Trimming stripped 1 base from V and 5 bases from J, with 17 bases between. The CDR3 runs 16 residues.

This rearrangement joins TRBV5-6 to TRBJ2-1; D unresolved. The germline gives CDR1 SGHDT, CDR2 YYEEEE. The germline V and J ends were trimmed by 0 bases and 4 bases, with 8 bases remaining between them. This CDR3 contains 14 residues. The CDR3 region has the DNA TGTGCCAGCAGCTTGGTCGGCGTGTACAATGAGCAGTTCTTC. Translating it yields CASSLVGVYNEQFF.

This sequence joins TRBV7-8 and TRBJ2-1, with 7 bases matching TRBD1. V trimming: 5 bases; J trimming: 5 bases; junction bases outside the gene matches: 15. This CDR3 has 17 residues. CDR1 is SGHVS, CDR2 FQNEAQ, per germline. This chain's CDR3 is CASSRWARTGRDNEQFF. The DNA of the CDR3 is TGTGCCAGCAGCCGGTGGGCCAGGACAGGTAGGGACAATGAGCAGTTCTTC.

The chain has TRBV4-3 and TRBJ2-1, with D possibly TRBD2 on 6 matching bases. The CDR3 has 13 residues. CDR1 LGHNA and CDR2 YSLEER come from the germline V gene. V was trimmed by 0 bases and J by 8 bases, leaving 8 bases between them. The DNA for the CDR3 is TGCGCCAGCAGCCAAGATTGGGGGGATGAGCAGTTCTTC. This gives the protein CASSQDWGDEQFF.

J is TRBJ2-5 and V is TRBV7-8; D may be TRBD2 (6 bases). Germline V gene sequence: CDR1 SGHVS, CDR2 FQNEAQ. The CDR3 sequence is 14 residues long. V shed 5 bases and J shed 2 bases, with 12 bases lying between them. As DNA, the CDR3 is TGTGCCAGCAGCCCCCCGGGGGAACAAGAGACCCAGTACTTC. This gives the protein CASSPPGEQETQYF.

Only one count was recorded for this clone. This chain links TRBV9 with TRBJ1-4, with TRBD1 identical over 8 bases. Per the germline V gene, CDR1 is SGDLS and CDR2 is YYNGEE. This CDR3 is 16 amino acids long. The trim removed 5 bases at V and 0 bases at J, leaving 6 bases unmatched. The CDR3 is CASRRDRSTTNEKLFF. The CDR3 region has the DNA TGTGCCAGCAGGCGGGACAGGTCGACAACTAATGAAAAACTGTTTTTT.

The J gene is TRBJ2-7, the V gene TRBV6-5; 7 bases are a match to TRBD2. Germline V gene lookup returns CDR1 MNHEY and CDR2 SVGAGI. The CDR3 has 16 residues. J was trimmed by 3 bases and V by 0 bases; bases with no gene match: 8. CDR3 region: CASSYSSGGDDYEQYF. The CDR3 DNA reads as TGTGCCAGCAGTTACTCGTCTGGGGGGGATGACTACGAGCAGTACTTC.

This clone was seen only once. The chain employs TRBV5-6 and TRBJ2-6, with TRBD1 matching over 7 bases. The CDR3 is made up of 18 amino acids. The junction had 9 bases not matched to a gene; V was cut back by 3 bases and J by 0 bases. Germline V lookup: CDR1 SGHDT, CDR2 YYEEEE. The CDR3 sequence is CASSYDRVALSGANVLTF. The CDR3 DNA is TGTGCCAGCAGCTACGACAGGGTCGCACTCTCTGGGGCCAACGTCCTGACTTTC. Together with reference TRBV5-6 and TRBJ2-6, the CDR3 gives the full variable domain: DAGVTQSPTHLIKTRGQQVTLRCSPKSGHDTVSWYQQALGQGPQFIFQYYEEEERQRGNFPDRFSGHQFPNYSSELNVNALLLGDSALYLCASSYDRVALSGANVLTFGAGSRLTVL.

V gene TRBV7-9 combines with J gene TRBJ1-2, with a possible D match to TRBD1 (5 bases). The CDR3 covers 14 residues. Germline-derived CDR1 and CDR2 are SEHNR and FQNEAQ (reference sequence). Trimming left V 6 bases short and J 2 bases short, with 13 bases between. The CDR3 DNA reads TGTGCCAGCAGTACAGGCCCCCAGAACTATGGCTACACCTTC. This sequence encodes CASSTGPQNYGYTF.

V and J are TRBV4-2 and TRBJ1-5; D uncertain. Trimming shortened V by 1 base and J by 7 bases, and 14 bases separated the two germline ends. Germline CDR1 LGHNA, CDR2 YNFKEQ. The CDR3 sequence is 15 residues long. The CDR3 here is CASSQGEGSSQPQHF. The CDR3 DNA is TGTGCCAGCAGCCAAGGGGAAGGGAGCAGCCAGCCCCAGCATTTT.

The chain carries TRBV27 and TRBJ1-5, with D hard to call. The V gene lost 2 bases and the J gene lost 6 bases, with 8 bases spanning the gap. The CDR3 loop spans 13 amino acids. The germline gives CDR1 MNHEY, CDR2 SMNVEV (reference sequence). The CDR3 spells CASSLEVGQPQHF. In DNA form, the CDR3 reads TGTGCCAGCAGTTTAGAAGTCGGTCAGCCCCAGCATTTT.

This clone showed up just a few times. The chain combines TRBV11-3 with TRBJ2-7; no clear D gene. CDR1 and CDR2 from the germline V gene are SGHNT and YENEEA. CDR3 size: 13 residues. Trimming cost V 2 bases and J 3 bases, with 8 bases left between them. The CDR3 sequence is CASSLQYGYEQYF. The CDR3 nucleotides read TGTGCCAGCAGCTTACAATACGGCTACGAGCAGTACTTC.

V and J are TRBV28 and TRBJ2-1; D might be TRBD2 (6 bases). Deletions cut 2 bases from V and 7 bases from J, with 9 bases between. The germline V gene has CDR1 MDHEN and CDR2 SYDVKM. The CDR3 is made up of 13 amino acids. DNA for the CDR3: TGTGCCAGCAGTTTAGTTGGGGGGAATGAGCAGTTCTTC. Its translation: CASSLVGGNEQFF.

The J gene is TRBJ2-3, the V gene TRBV5-8; no definite D call. From germline, CDR1 is SGHTS and CDR2 YDEGEE. Trimming took off 7 bases at V and 6 bases at J, with 6 bases between the two ends. The length of the CDR3 is 10 residues. CDR3 residues: CASREDTQYF. Here the CDR3 DNA reads TGTGCCAGCCGCGAGGATACGCAGTATTTT.

The genes are TRBV27 and TRBJ1-4; 9 positions match TRBD1. This CDR3 region has 16 residues. Trimming cost V 3 bases and J 7 bases; bases outside gene matches: 9. Germline-derived CDR1 and CDR2 are MNHEY and SMNVEV (reference sequence). CDR3 loop: CASSFEPGTGLEKLFF. In nucleotides, the CDR3 is TGTGCCAGCAGTTTCGAACCGGGGACAGGGCTTGAAAAACTGTTTTTT.

The chain has TRBV7-9 and TRBJ2-7; TRBD2 might be the D (5 bases). Trimming took 5 bases from V and 4 from J, leaving 18 bases between them. The germline V gene encodes CDR1 SEHNR and CDR2 FQNEAQ (reference sequence). CDR3 length: 15 residues. The CDR3 reads CASSLGLGDRYEQYF. For the CDR3, the DNA is TGTGCCAGCAGCCTGGGGTTGGGAGATCGTTACGAGCAGTACTTC.

The chain employs TRBV4-1 and TRBJ2-2; 7 nucleotides align to TRBD1. The CDR3 runs 16 residues. The V gene end was trimmed by 7 bases and the J gene end by 6 bases; junction bases not matched to a gene: 14. Germline V gene lookup returns CDR1 MGHRA and CDR2 YSYEKL. CDR3 DNA sequence: TGCGCCAGCACCGTCTTAGGGGGCGGCAACGCCGGGGAGCTGTTTTTT. Translated: CASTVLGGGNAGELFF.

The chain carries TRBV15 and TRBJ2-7, with no clear D. CDR3 length equals 15 residues. Trimming shortened V by 0 bases and J by 7 bases, and 16 bases separated the two germline ends. CDR1 and CDR2 (germline): LNHNV, YYDKDF (reference sequence). The CDR3 sequence is CATSRDTTIPNEQYF. For the CDR3, the DNA is TGTGCCACCAGCAGAGATACCACAATCCCAAATGAGCAGTACTTC.

The chain couples TRBV13 to TRBJ2-5, with 7 bases aligning to TRBD1. The CDR3 runs to 17 residues. CDR1 and CDR2 (germline): PRHDT, FYEKMQ (reference sequence). Unmatched junction bases numbered 11, after V lost 3 bases and J lost 1 base. CDR3 sequence reads: CASSFPRDRSSQETQYF. In nucleotides, the CDR3 is TGTGCCAGCAGCTTCCCCAGGGACAGATCTTCCCAAGAGACCCAGTACTTC.

V gene TRBV7-8 combines with J gene TRBJ2-5; D could derive from TRBD1 or TRBD2 (6 bases each). The CDR3 is 16 residues long. The V and J ends lost 5 bases and 5 bases respectively, with 21 bases between them. Looked up from germline, CDR1 is SGHVS and CDR2 is FQNEAQ. This CDR3 is CASSGARGRTRETQYF. The CDR3 DNA reads TGTGCCAGCAGCGGTGCCCGGGGGCGAACGCGGGAGACCCAGTACTTC.

The gene calls are TRBV11-2 and TRBJ2-7; TRBD1 matches 7 bases. J was trimmed by 0 bases and V by 3 bases; bases with no gene match: 2. CDR1 is SGHAT and CDR2 is FQNNGV in the germline V gene. This CDR3 contains 14 residues. CDR3 in amino acids: CASSFGTDSYEQYF. The CDR3 DNA sequence: TGTGCCAGCAGCTTTGGGACAGACTCCTACGAGCAGTACTTC. Variable domain in full (rest from reference TRBV11-2 and TRBJ2-7): EAGVAQSPRYKIIEKRQSVAFWCNPISGHATLYWYQQILGQGPKLLIQFQNNGVVDDSQLPKDRFSAERLKGVDSTLKIQPAKLEDSAVYLCASSFGTDSYEQYFGPGTRLTVT.

J is TRBJ2-6 and V is TRBV2; 8 bases map to TRBD1. In germline, CDR1 is SNHLY, CDR2 FYNNEI. After removal of 9 bases from V and 2 bases from J, the junction contained 3 bases not matched to a gene. The CDR3 is 14 amino acids. This CDR3 reads CARQGATGANVLTF. The CDR3 bases are TGTGCCAGGCAGGGGGCCACTGGGGCCAACGTCCTGACTTTC.

The V and J genes are TRBV9 and TRBJ2-7, with TRBD2 identical over 10 bases. The CDR3 covers 15 residues. Germline V gives CDR1 SGDLS, CDR2 YYNGEE. V gave up 4 bases and J gave up 0 bases; unmatched junction bases: 4. Written as DNA, the CDR3 is TGTGCCAGCAGCCCAAGGACTAGCGGCTCCTACGAGCAGTACTTC. Translated: CASSPRTSGSYEQYF.

This chain links TRBV7-8 with TRBJ1-6, with TRBD1 matching over 9 bases. From germline, CDR1 is SGHVS and CDR2 FQNEAQ. V lost 4 bases and J lost 4; bases outside the gene matches: 2. There are 15 residues in the CDR3. The CDR3 DNA follows: TGTGCCAGCAGCTCACAGGGGGCGTATAATTCACCCCTCCACTTT. This gives the protein CASSSQGAYNSPLHF. The whole variable domain, remainder taken from reference TRBV7-8 and TRBJ1-6, is GAGVSQSPRYKVAKRGQDVALRCDPISGHVSLFWYQQALGQGPEFLTYFQNEAQLDKSGLPSDRFFAERPEGSVSTLKIQRTQQEDSAVYLCASSSQGAYNSPLHFGNGTRLTVT.

The chain uses TRBV19 and TRBJ1-5; D is unresolved. The CDR3 runs 15 residues. V was cut by 1 base and J by 0 bases, with 7 bases left in between. Germline-derived CDR1 and CDR2 are LNHDA and SQIVND (reference sequence). In DNA form, the CDR3 reads TGTGCCAGTAGTATAGGACCAGATAGCAATCAGCCCCAGCATTTT. This sequence encodes CASSIGPDSNQPQHF.

V and J are TRBV20-1 and TRBJ2-7, with unresolved D. The CDR3 is 13 residues long. Trimming left V 3 bases short and J 4 bases short, with 13 bases between. CDR1 DFQATT and CDR2 SNEGSKA come from the germline V gene (reference sequence). As DNA, the CDR3 is TGCAGTGCTAGTCTTCTAGTTTCATACGAGCAGTACTTC. This translates into CSASLLVSYEQYF.

V and J are TRBV3-1 (or the pseudogene TRBV3-2) and TRBJ1-1; D possibly corresponds to TRBD1 (5 bases). This CDR3 spans 14 amino acids. In germline, CDR1 is LGHDT, CDR2 YNNKEL (reference sequence). V was pared by 3 bases and J by 1 base, with 9 bases between. The CDR3: CASSQWQGNTEAFF. The CDR3, as DNA: TGTGCCAGCAGCCAGTGGCAGGGGAACACTGAAGCTTTCTTT.

V gene TRBV3-1 (or the pseudogene TRBV3-2) combines with J gene TRBJ2-2; weak D call: TRBD2 (6 bases). Germline loops: CDR1 LGHDT, CDR2 YNNKEL (reference sequence). The CDR3 length is 16 residues. Trimming removed 0 bases at V and 5 bases at J, with 13 bases between. CDR3 nucleotides: TGTGCCAGCAGCCAAGATGGTACGGGGGTAACCGGGGAGCTGTTTTTT. This codes for CASSQDGTGVTGELFF.

This chain links TRBV28 with TRBJ1-1, with D maybe TRBD1 (5 bases). V was trimmed by 1 base and J by 7 bases, leaving 10 bases between them. From germline, CDR1 is MDHEN and CDR2 SYDVKM. This CDR3 has 13 residues. The CDR3 DNA is TGTGCCAGCAGTTTATTAGGGGCAGTTGAAGCTTTCTTT. Translation gives CASSLLGAVEAFF.